Each of the 21 T cell receptor beta chains below was sequenced from the same sample in a study of blood T cells in healthy people across ages. Sample-barcoded 5' priming and a J-beta primer mix drove a second PCR of about 7 to 11 cycles. MiXCR was run by TCRdb on the 5' RACE reads, yielding one entry per CDR3 protein. The table has 780,000 or so distinct CDR3 sequences, just under 25% seen once. This sample also belongs to another study, concerning T cells of mothers and their children.

Source material: blood. Every receptor here comes from a boy between 10 and 17 years old in good health.

V usage is TRBV27 and J usage is TRBJ2-7, with 7 bases lining up with TRBD2. This CDR3 has 16 amino acids. J lost 1 base, V lost 3 bases, and 9 bases had no gene match. CDR1 and CDR2 from the germline V gene are MNHEY and SMNVEV (reference sequence). In nucleotides, the CDR3 is TGTGCCAGCAGTTTGGCGGGAGTGGGGGGGTCCTACGAGCAGTACTTC. Its protein product is CASSLAGVGGSYEQYF.

A remark on this clonotype: Germline and junction disagree at one end, which may indicate a read error. The chain links TRBV29-1 to TRBJ1-4; possibly TRBD1 for D (6 bases). There are 13 residues in the CDR3. Germline CDR1 reads SQVTM; CDR2 reads ANQGSEA. DNA of the CDR3: TGCAGCGTCCAACAGGGAACTAATGAAAAACCGTTTTTT. It yields the protein CSVQQGTNEKPFF.

The rearrangement links TRBV14 to TRBJ1-4; tentatively, D is TRBD1 (6 bases). The germline CDR1 and CDR2 sequences are SGHDN and FVKESK. This CDR3 is 17 amino acids long. Trimming removed 1 base from V and 0 bases from J, with 12 bases in between. This CDR3 is CASSQVQGLATNEKLFF. The CDR3, as DNA: TGTGCCAGCAGCCAAGTACAGGGCCTTGCAACTAATGAAAAACTGTTTTTT.

This chain links TRBV5-1 with TRBJ2-7; a weak D match, TRBD1 (5 bases). With 2 bases removed from V and 2 bases from J, the gap between germline ends came to 26 bases. CDR3 length: 19 residues. Germline-derived CDR1 and CDR2 are SGHRS and YFSETQ. The CDR3 is CASSFYHPEGIQGTYEQYF. The CDR3, as DNA: TGCGCCAGCAGCTTTTATCACCCGGAAGGAATTCAGGGAACCTACGAGCAGTACTTC.

This clonotype was picked up a small number of times. The chain has TRBV20-1 and TRBJ2-2; D may be TRBD1 (6 bases). Per the germline V gene, CDR1 is DFQATT and CDR2 is SNEGSKA (reference sequence). The CDR3 runs to 13 residues. The germline V and J ends were trimmed by 4 bases and 1 base, with 7 bases remaining between them. The CDR3 loop reads CSAIQGNTGELFF. The CDR3 nucleotides are TGCAGTGCTATACAGGGGAACACCGGGGAGCTGTTTTTT.

CDR3 coding DNA: TGTGCCAGCAGTTACGGCGGGCAAGTGATTAAGCAGTTCTTC. Encoded protein: CASSYGGQVIKQFF. The chain has TRBV6-2 or TRBV6-3 and TRBJ2-1; tentative D call: TRBD2 (5 bases). The germline gives CDR1 MNHEY, CDR2 SVGEGT. The V end was cut by 2 bases, the J end by 11 bases, with 16 bases between. This CDR3 is 14 amino acids long.

This clonotype was recorded a few times. The V and J genes are TRBV20-1 and TRBJ2-7, with a tentative D call TRBD2 (6 bases). Germline V gene data show CDR1 as DFQATT and CDR2 as SNEGSKA (reference sequence). Trimming cost V 7 bases and J 4 bases, with 17 bases left between them. This CDR3 region has 13 residues. In DNA, the CDR3 is TGCAGTGGTCGGGGAACGGGGGTATACGAGCAGTACTTC. As protein: CSGRGTGVYEQYF.

The gene calls are TRBV6-1 and TRBJ2-6; 7 positions match TRBD1. This CDR3 has 15 amino acids. The trim removed 6 bases at V and 4 bases at J, leaving 6 bases unmatched. Per germline, CDR1 MNHNS and CDR2 SASEGT. CDR3 protein: CASSTGELGANVLTF. The DNA of the CDR3 is TGTGCCAGCAGCACAGGGGAGTTGGGGGCCAACGTCCTGACTTTC.

The genes are TRBV24-1 and TRBJ2-7; no firm D call. CDR1 KGHDR and CDR2 SFDVKD come from the germline V gene. This CDR3 spans 11 amino acids. V shed 3 bases and J shed 6 bases, with 5 bases lying between them. This chain's CDR3 is CATSDGVEQYF. DNA for the CDR3: TGTGCCACCAGTGATGGTGTCGAGCAGTACTTC.

This clonotype is a singleton in its sample. V and J are TRBV12-3 or TRBV12-4 and TRBJ1-1; no clear D gene. V lost 6 bases to trimming and J lost 2 bases, with 13 bases between them. The CDR3 is 14 amino acids. The CDR3 nucleotides are TGTGCCAGCAGCCTAAACAGTTTCAACACTGAAGCTTTCTTT. It specifies CASSLNSFNTEAFF.

V usage is TRBV4-2 and J usage is TRBJ2-7, with D unresolved. The CDR3 has 13 amino acids. V shed 0 bases and J shed 11 bases, with 14 bases lying between them. The germline CDR1 and CDR2 sequences are LGHNA and YNFKEQ. The CDR3 sequence: CASSQDIASTEYF. The CDR3 coding sequence is TGTGCCAGCAGCCAAGATATCGCTTCAACGGAGTACTTC.

Only a few counts were recorded for this clonotype. The genes are TRBV27 and TRBJ2-1, with 13 positions matching TRBD2. The CDR3 runs to 16 residues. Germline V lookup: CDR1 MNHEY, CDR2 SMNVEV (reference sequence). V dropped 7 bases and J dropped 0; count of bases not matched to a gene: 3. CDR3 loop: CASKGLAGLSYNEQFF. The DNA for the CDR3 is TGTGCCAGCAAGGGACTAGCGGGGCTCTCCTACAATGAGCAGTTCTTC.

This chain connects TRBV7-3 to TRBJ2-5; no definite D call. The end of the DNA aligns better with TRBJ2-7, so the J call may be wrong. This CDR3 comprises 15 residues. The germline CDR1 and CDR2 sequences are SGHTA and FQGTGA. The CDR3 DNA reads TGTGCCAGCAGCTTAAGGTTGACGGGTATCGACGAGCAGTACTTC. This translates into CASSLRLTGIDEQYF.

The table lists this clonotype with many counts. This chain connects TRBV7-2 to TRBJ2-1, with a possible D match to TRBD2 (5 bases). Germline CDR1 SGHTA, CDR2 FQGNSA. Between the trimmed V and J ends, which lost 5 bases and 1 base, there was a span of 12 bases. This CDR3 is built from 15 residues. The CDR3 loop reads CASSPGGLSYNEQFF. As DNA, the CDR3 is TGTGCCAGCAGCCCCGGCGGGTTGTCCTACAATGAGCAGTTCTTC.

The J gene is TRBJ2-5, the V gene TRBV12-3 or TRBV12-4; D gene unclear. This CDR3 comprises 14 residues. Trimming removed 1 base from V and 4 bases from J, with 10 bases in between. In DNA, the CDR3 is TGTGCCAGCAGTTTAGAGAGGCAGAGAGAGACCCAGTACTTC. Amino acids: CASSLERQRETQYF.

V is TRBV12-3 or TRBV12-4 and J is TRBJ1-4; a weak D match, TRBD1 (5 bases). Between the trimmed V and J ends, which lost 3 bases and 5 bases, there was a span of 10 bases. The CDR3 is made up of 14 amino acids. This chain's CDR3 is CASSFSRGNEKLFF. Written as DNA, the CDR3 is TGTGCCAGCAGTTTTTCGCGGGGGAATGAAAAACTGTTTTTT.

This chain joins TRBV12-3 or TRBV12-4 and TRBJ1-3; 10 bases are a match to TRBD1. The junction had 5 bases not matched to a gene; V was cut back by 7 bases and J by 2 bases. The CDR3 is made up of 15 amino acids. Here the CDR3 reads CASTLTGGPGNTIYF. The CDR3 DNA reads as TGTGCCAGCACCCTGACAGGGGGCCCTGGAAACACCATATATTTT.

The V and J genes are TRBV29-1 and TRBJ1-1, with 7 bases fitting TRBD1. This CDR3 is 13 amino acids long. Germline V gene sequence: CDR1 SQVTM, CDR2 ANQGSEA. Trimming removed 2 bases from V and 5 bases from J; junction bases left unmatched: 5. The CDR3 here is CSVEYRGGTEAFF. The CDR3 nucleotides are TGCAGCGTTGAATACAGGGGAGGTACTGAAGCTTTCTTT.

This clonotype was seen repeatedly, ten times or more. The chain joins TRBV29-1 to TRBJ2-1; 10 nucleotides agree with TRBD2. CDR3 length equals 20 residues. The germline V gene encodes CDR1 SQVTM and CDR2 ANQGSEA. The V gene end was trimmed by 1 base and the J gene end by 2 bases; junction bases not matched to a gene: 17. This CDR3 is CSVEGFFSGRKGGPYNEQFF. As DNA, the CDR3 is TGCAGCGTTGAAGGTTTCTTTAGCGGGAGGAAAGGTGGGCCCTACAATGAGCAGTTCTTC.

This chain links TRBV7-9 with TRBJ2-5; 13 positions match TRBD2. J gave up 4 bases and V 5 bases, and 4 bases lay outside the gene matches. The CDR3 is 15 residues long. Germline values: CDR1 SEHNR, CDR2 FQNEAQ (reference sequence). CDR3 region: CASSPRTSGRETQYF. CDR3 in DNA: TGTGCCAGCAGCCCGAGGACTAGCGGGAGAGAGACCCAGTACTTC.

This clonotype occurred a few times. The chain couples TRBV25-1 to TRBJ2-1; 9 positions agree with TRBD1. Germline V gene sequence: CDR1 MGHDK, CDR2 SYGVNS. CDR3 length equals 14 residues. V shed 3 bases, J shed 10 bases, and the junction held 7 bases outside the gene matches. The CDR3 is CASSELDRGWEQFF. The CDR3 bases are TGTGCCAGCAGTGAGCTGGACAGGGGATGGGAGCAGTTCTTC. Supplemented by reference TRBV25-1 and TRBJ2-1, the full variable domain reads EADIYQTPRYLVIGTGKKITLECSQTMGHDKMYWYQQDPGMELHLIHYSYGVNSTEKGDLSSESTVSRIRTEHFPLTLESARPSHTSQYLCASSELDRGWEQFFGPGTRLTVL.